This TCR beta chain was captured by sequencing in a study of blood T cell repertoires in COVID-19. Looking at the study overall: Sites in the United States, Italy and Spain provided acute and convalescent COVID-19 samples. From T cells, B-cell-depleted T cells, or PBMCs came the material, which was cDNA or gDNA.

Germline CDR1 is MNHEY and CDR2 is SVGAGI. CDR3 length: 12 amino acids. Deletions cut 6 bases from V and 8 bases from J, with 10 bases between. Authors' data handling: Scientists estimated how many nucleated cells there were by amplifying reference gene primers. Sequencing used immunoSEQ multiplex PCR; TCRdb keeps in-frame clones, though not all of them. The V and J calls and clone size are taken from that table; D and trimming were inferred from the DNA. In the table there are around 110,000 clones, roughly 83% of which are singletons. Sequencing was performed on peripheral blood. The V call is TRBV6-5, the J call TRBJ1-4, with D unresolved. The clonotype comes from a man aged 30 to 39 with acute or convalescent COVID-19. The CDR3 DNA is TGTGCCAGCAGGTCGAACGAGGAAAAACTGTTTTTT. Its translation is CASRSNEEKLFF.